The 31 T cell receptor beta chains below were found in one sample sequenced in a study of OX40 agonist ivuxolimab in advanced cancers. Sequencing used immunoSEQ multiplex PCR; TCRdb keeps in-frame clones, though not all of them. The sample carries 9,500 to 15,000 clones, approximately 80% recorded once. The source was CD4+ or CD8+ T cells sorted from blood, collected in a trial of the OX40 agonist ivuxolimab. The receptors shown here come from an adult with an advanced solid tumor such as melanoma, head and neck, liver or kidney cancer.

CDR3 nucleotide sequence: TGTGCCAGCAGTGAATGGGACAGGGAAGCCTACGAGCAGTACTTC. Protein: CASSEWDREAYEQYF. The V gene is TRBV6-1, the J gene TRBJ2-7; 9 bases map to TRBD1. The CDR3 extends over 15 amino acids. Germline V gene sequence: CDR1 MNHNS, CDR2 SASEGT. Trimming cost V 2 bases and J 2 bases; bases outside gene matches: 4.

The chain joins TRBV28 to TRBJ2-7; no definite D call. V was clipped by 3 bases and J by 3 bases, with 15 bases between them. The germline V gene encodes CDR1 MDHEN and CDR2 SYDVKM. This CDR3 region has 15 residues. The CDR3 DNA is TGTGCCAGCAGTTTTCCCAGGCTCCTTGGCTACGAGCAGTACTTC. Protein: CASSFPRLLGYEQYF.

V usage is TRBV15 and J usage is TRBJ1-4; D gene uncertain. CDR1 is LNHNV, CDR2 YYDKDF, per germline (reference sequence). CDR3 length: 15 residues. The V gene lost 3 bases and the J gene lost 0 bases, with 8 bases spanning the gap. CDR3 nucleotides: TGTGCCACCAGCAGTGGACTGGCAACTAATGAAAAACTGTTTTTT. It is translated as CATSSGLATNEKLFF.

The V call is TRBV11-2, the J call TRBJ2-7; maybe TRBD1 (6 bases). The V gene lost 2 bases and the J gene lost 3 bases, with 14 bases spanning the gap. The CDR3 extends over 15 amino acids. Germline CDR1 reads SGHAT; CDR2 reads FQNNGV. The CDR3, as DNA: TGTGCCAGCAGCTTATCCCGGGACATGGTCTACGAGCAGTACTTC. Encoded protein: CASSLSRDMVYEQYF. The full variable domain, completed using reference TRBV11-2 and TRBJ2-7, is EAGVAQSPRYKIIEKRQSVAFWCNPISGHATLYWYQQILGQGPKLLIQFQNNGVVDDSQLPKDRFSAERLKGVDSTLKIQPAKLEDSAVYLCASSLSRDMVYEQYFGPGTRLTVT.

This chain joins TRBV11-2 and TRBJ1-2, with 10 bases fitting TRBD1. There are 13 residues in the CDR3. Germline values: CDR1 SGHAT, CDR2 FQNNGV. The V segment lost 5 bases and the J segment 9 bases; nucleotides outside the gene matches: 6. CDR3 region: CASSLDRGVSYTF. The CDR3 bases are TGTGCCAGCAGCCTGGACAGGGGGGTTAGCTACACCTTC.

This clone was picked up one time. In nucleotides, the CDR3 is TGTGCCAGCAGCCCGACCTTAGCGGGGGGAGAGACCCAGTACTTC. Amino acid sequence: CASSPTLAGGETQYF. The chain is built from TRBV9 and TRBJ2-5; TRBD2 matches at 10 bases. There are 15 residues in the CDR3. The germline V gene has CDR1 SGDLS and CDR2 YYNGEE. The ends lost 4 bases at V and 4 bases at J; junction bases unmatched: 7.

The chain joins TRBV5-6 to TRBJ1-2, with D perhaps matching TRBD1 (5 bases). The CDR3 contains 15 residues. The V and J ends lost 4 bases and 7 bases respectively, with 20 bases between them. Per germline, CDR1 SGHDT and CDR2 YYEEEE. CDR3 bases: TGTGCCAGCAGCCCCGCCGAGGGGCGACGGTCTGGCTACACCTTC. Translation: CASSPAEGRRSGYTF.

The genes are TRBV29-1 and TRBJ1-3; D is undetermined. CDR3 length: 11 amino acids. Trimming cost V 3 bases and J 4 bases, with 4 bases left between them. Germline CDR1 SQVTM, CDR2 ANQGSEA. The CDR3 is CSVDSGNTIYF. In DNA, the CDR3 is TGCAGCGTTGATTCCGGAAACACCATATATTTT. Using reference TRBV29-1 and TRBJ1-3 for the parts outside the CDR3, the full variable domain is SAVISQKPSRDICQRGTSLTIQCQVDSQVTMMFWYRQQPGQSLTLIATANQGSEATYESGFVIDKFPISRPNLTFSTLTVSNMSPEDSSIYLCSVDSGNTIYFGEGSWLTVV.

V and J are TRBV19 and TRBJ1-4, with D possibly TRBD1 on 5 matching bases. Germline assignment: CDR1 LNHDA and CDR2 SQIVND (reference sequence). The V gene lost 6 bases and the J gene lost 8 bases, with 16 bases spanning the gap. The CDR3 has 14 residues. The CDR3 sequence: CASRDTPIGEKLFF. The DNA for the CDR3 is TGTGCCAGTAGGGACACTCCAATCGGGGAAAAACTGTTTTTT.

This clone was seen a few times. This chain joins TRBV5-6 and TRBJ1-4; D unclear. Per the germline V gene, CDR1 is SGHDT and CDR2 is YYEEEE. The ends were cut back, 1 base at V and 8 bases at J, with 9 bases in the middle. The CDR3 spans 13 residues. The CDR3 sequence is CASSLITVEKLFF. CDR3 coding DNA: TGTGCCAGCAGCTTGATTACCGTGGAAAAACTGTTTTTT.

This sequence joins TRBV19 and TRBJ2-7; tentatively, D is TRBD1 (5 bases). The V gene's germline CDR1 is LNHDA and CDR2 SQIVND (reference sequence). The CDR3 has 13 residues. With 3 bases removed from V and 6 bases from J, the gap between germline ends came to 12 bases. In DNA, the CDR3 is TGTGCCAGTAGTATCGTGATAGGGGCCGAGCAGTACTTC. Residues: CASSIVIGAEQYF. Full variable domain (rest looked up from reference TRBV19 and TRBJ2-7): DGGITQSPKYLFRKEGQNVTLSCEQNLNHDAMYWYRQDPGQGLRLIYYSQIVNDFQKGDIAEGYSVSREKKESFPLTVTSAQKNPTAFYLCASSIVIGAEQYFGPGTRLTVT.

The rearrangement joins TRBV10-1 to TRBJ2-7; 9 bases line up with TRBD1. Germline trimming cut 5 bases from V and 6 bases from J; bases unmatched to any gene: 8. CDR3 length: 14 residues. Germline values: CDR1 WNHNN, CDR2 SYGVQD (reference sequence). The CDR3 sequence: CASSLDRGRSEQYF. CDR3 coding DNA: TGCGCCAGCAGTTTGGACAGGGGCCGTAGCGAGCAGTACTTC.

The chain combines TRBV13 with TRBJ2-4, with TRBD2 as a possible D gene (5 bases). The V gene lost 5 bases and the J gene lost 0 bases, with 8 bases spanning the gap. Germline V gene lookup returns CDR1 PRHDT and CDR2 FYEKMQ (reference sequence). The CDR3 contains 14 residues. CDR3 DNA: TGTGCCAGCAGCCCCGGGGTAGCCAAAAACATTCAGTACTTC. Translated, it gives CASSPGVAKNIQYF.

The rearrangement links TRBV9 to TRBJ2-7; the D gene could be TRBD1 or TRBD2 (5 bases each). Germline CDR1 SGDLS, CDR2 YYNGEE. Trimming took 3 bases from V and 6 from J, leaving 16 bases between them. The CDR3 extends over 14 amino acids. The CDR3 DNA is TGTGCCAGCAGCGCTGGGGGACGAGGGTTCGAGCAGTACTTC. Translated, it gives CASSAGGRGFEQYF.

This CDR3 reads CASSYRQGIGTEAFF. The CDR3 coding sequence is TGTGCCAGCAGCTACAGACAGGGGATAGGGACTGAAGCTTTCTTT. The chain recombines TRBV7-9 with TRBJ1-1, with 8 bases fitting TRBD1. With 4 bases clipped from V and 5 bases from J, the junction kept 9 bases outside the gene matches. CDR1 and CDR2 from the germline V gene are SEHNR and FQNEAQ (reference sequence). CDR3 length: 15 residues.

The chain combines TRBV11-1 with TRBJ2-3; 8 positions match TRBD2. Germline V CDR1 and CDR2: SGHAT, FQDESV (reference sequence). The CDR3 loop spans 17 amino acids. J lost 2 bases, V lost 1 base, and 8 bases had no gene match. CDR3 DNA sequence: TGTGCCAGCAGCTTAGTTTTTGAACTAGCGGCCACAGATACGCAGTATTTT. Protein: CASSLVFELAATDTQYF.

V and J are TRBV27 and TRBJ2-5; D remains ambiguous. The germline CDR1 and CDR2 sequences are MNHEY and SMNVEV (reference sequence). The V end was cut by 5 bases, the J end by 0 bases, with 4 bases between. This CDR3 comprises 12 residues. The CDR3 is CASSRDQETQYF. CDR3 bases: TGTGCCAGCAGTCGAGACCAAGAGACCCAGTACTTC.

The chain is built from TRBV5-1 and TRBJ2-1, with TRBD2 identical over 8 bases. The CDR3 runs to 13 residues. Germline CDR1 and CDR2: SGHRS and YFSETQ. The V segment lost 4 bases and the J segment 9 bases; nucleotides outside the gene matches: 6. The CDR3 DNA follows: TGCGCCAGCAGCCCCTTAGCGGGAAGTGAGCAGTTCTTC. As protein: CASSPLAGSEQFF.

The rearrangement joins TRBV9 to TRBJ1-1, with D possibly matching TRBD1 (5 bases). Trimming took off 4 bases at V and 7 bases at J, with 17 bases between the two ends. Germline V gene data show CDR1 as SGDLS and CDR2 as YYNGEE. The CDR3 spans 14 residues. This CDR3 is CASSPSSGHLEAFF. The CDR3 DNA reads as TGTGCCAGCAGCCCAAGCTCCGGACACCTTGAAGCTTTCTTT.

The V gene is TRBV11-2, the J gene TRBJ2-1; D remains unclear. The CDR3 contains 12 residues. CDR1 and CDR2 from the germline V gene are SGHAT and FQNNGV. Trimming removed 3 bases from V and 4 bases from J, with 4 bases in between. The CDR3 reads CASSLMYNEQFF. CDR3 nucleotides: TGTGCCAGCAGCTTGATGTACAATGAGCAGTTCTTC.

The CDR3 reads CASSHSGTSGETQYF. CDR3 in DNA: TGTGCCAGCAGCCATTCCGGGACTAGCGGGGAGACCCAGTACTTC. The chain couples TRBV5-4 to TRBJ2-5; 12 nucleotides match TRBD2. The V segment lost 4 bases and the J segment 5 bases; nucleotides outside the gene matches: 6. This CDR3 has 15 residues. Germline lookup yields CDR1 SGHNT and CDR2 YYREEE (reference sequence).

This clone came up a few times. This chain uses TRBV5-1 with TRBJ1-4, with no clear D. V lost 0 bases and J lost 7, with 13 bases in between. The length of the CDR3 is 15 residues. Germline loops: CDR1 SGHRS, CDR2 YFSETQ. CDR3 sequence reads: CASSLEGGAGEKLFF. CDR3 nucleotide sequence: TGCGCCAGCAGCTTGGAAGGAGGTGCAGGTGAAAAACTGTTTTTT.

The chain joins TRBV11-3 to TRBJ1-1, with D unclear. Deletions cut 1 base from V and 1 base from J, with 7 bases between. The CDR3 loop spans 14 amino acids. The germline V gene has CDR1 SGHNT and CDR2 YENEEA. The CDR3 DNA follows: TGTGCCAGCAGCTTAGGGTGGGGGAACACTGAAGCTTTCTTT. Translation: CASSLGWGNTEAFF.

This clone counts as large (0.1 to 1%). This rearrangement joins TRBV19 to TRBJ2-7; 10 bases line up with TRBD1. This CDR3 region has 14 residues. Germline lookup yields CDR1 LNHDA and CDR2 SQIVND (reference sequence). V was clipped by 5 bases and J by 4 bases; unmatched bases: 5. CDR3 sequence (DNA): TGTGCCAGTAGTTTGACAGGGGGCGGTTACGAGCAGTACTTC. It yields the protein CASSLTGGGYEQYF.

The V gene is TRBV5-8, the J gene TRBJ2-7; no firm D call. Germline lookup yields CDR1 SGHTS and CDR2 YDEGEE. CDR3 length: 14 amino acids. Deletions cut 0 bases from V and 4 bases from J, with 11 bases between. This chain's CDR3 is CASSLVDLEYEQYF. The DNA for the CDR3 is TGTGCCAGCAGCTTGGTCGATCTTGAATACGAGCAGTACTTC.

The V gene is TRBV2, the J gene TRBJ2-1, with 12 bases identical to TRBD2. With V trimmed by 3 bases and J by 5 bases, 11 bases remained unmatched. The CDR3 extends over 18 amino acids. CDR1 SNHLY and CDR2 FYNNEI come from the germline V gene. The CDR3 is CASSETSGSIFRDNEQFF. In nucleotides, the CDR3 is TGTGCCAGCAGTGAGACTAGCGGGAGTATCTTCCGAGACAATGAGCAGTTCTTC.

This clone was observed once. This chain links TRBV4-3 with TRBJ2-5, with D maybe TRBD2 (6 bases). Trimming removed 1 base at V and 5 bases at J, with 11 bases between. Germline V gene lookup returns CDR1 LGHNA and CDR2 YSLEER. The CDR3 extends over 14 amino acids. Here the CDR3 DNA reads TGCGCCAGCAGCCAAGGTGGGGGGAGGGAGACCCAGTACTTC. Its translation: CASSQGGGRETQYF.

The chain is built from TRBV19 and TRBJ2-3, with D possibly being TRBD1 (5 bases). The CDR3 has 15 amino acids. From germline, CDR1 is LNHDA and CDR2 SQIVND (reference sequence). The V gene lost 3 bases and the J gene lost 9 bases, with 19 bases spanning the gap. The CDR3 protein is CASSIGLEPQGTQYF. As DNA, the CDR3 is TGTGCCAGTAGTATTGGTTTGGAGCCCCAGGGAACGCAGTATTTT.

The DNA of the CDR3 is TGTGCCAGTAGTATAGGCATGAACACTGAAGCTTTCTTT. Its protein product is CASSIGMNTEAFF. This chain links TRBV19 with TRBJ1-1; no reliable D call. V lost 1 base and J 0 bases, leaving 3 bases between the germline ends. The V gene's germline CDR1 is LNHDA and CDR2 SQIVND (reference sequence). The CDR3 sequence is 13 residues long.

CDR3 loop: CASSLANGRRAYNEQFF. Here the CDR3 DNA reads TGTGCCAGCAGCTTGGCCAATGGCAGGAGAGCCTACAATGAGCAGTTCTTC. J is TRBJ2-1 and V is TRBV5-6; D is unclear. CDR3 length equals 17 residues. V was pared by 0 bases and J by 2 bases, with 15 bases between. The V gene's germline CDR1 is SGHDT and CDR2 YYEEEE.

V gene TRBV4-3 combines with J gene TRBJ1-1; unclear D gene. Deletions cut 1 base from V and 1 base from J, with 13 bases between. The CDR3 consists of 16 residues. Germline V gene sequence: CDR1 LGHNA, CDR2 YSLEER. The CDR3 loop is CASSQAGGEGNTEAFF. CDR3 DNA sequence: TGCGCCAGCAGCCAAGCAGGAGGAGAGGGGAACACTGAAGCTTTCTTT.